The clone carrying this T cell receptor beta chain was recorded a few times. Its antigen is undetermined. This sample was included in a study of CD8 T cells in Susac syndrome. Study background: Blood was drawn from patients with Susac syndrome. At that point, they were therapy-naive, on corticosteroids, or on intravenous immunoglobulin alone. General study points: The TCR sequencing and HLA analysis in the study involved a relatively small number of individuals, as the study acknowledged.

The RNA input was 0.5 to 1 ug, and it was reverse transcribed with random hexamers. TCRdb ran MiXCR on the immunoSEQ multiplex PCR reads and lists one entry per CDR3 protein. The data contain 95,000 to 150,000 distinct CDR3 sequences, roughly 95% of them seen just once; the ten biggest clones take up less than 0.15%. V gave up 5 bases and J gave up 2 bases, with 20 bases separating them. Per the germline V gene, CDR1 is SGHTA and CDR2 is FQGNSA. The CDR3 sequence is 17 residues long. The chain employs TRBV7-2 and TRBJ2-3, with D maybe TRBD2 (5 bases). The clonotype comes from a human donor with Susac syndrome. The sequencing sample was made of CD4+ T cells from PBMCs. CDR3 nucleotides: TGTGCCAGCAGCCCCGAGTTCCGTGCGGGCCTCACAGATACGCAGTATTTT. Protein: CASSPEFRAGLTDTQYF.